This T cell receptor (beta chain) was identified in a study of blood T cell repertoires in COVID-19. As for the study in general: Acute and convalescent COVID-19 samples came from the United States, Italy and Spain. T cells, B-cell-depleted T cells, or PBMCs provided the cDNA or gDNA that served as material.

This CDR3 has 17 residues. Per the germline V gene, CDR1 is MNHEY and CDR2 is SMNVEV (reference sequence). Trimming took off 2 bases at V and 1 base at J, with 17 bases between the two ends. Authors' processing steps: The authors estimated nucleated cell counts from reference gene primer amplification. Profiled with immunoSEQ multiplex PCR; TCRdb holds only in-frame clones, not every one. V and J calls and clone size are copied from that table; D and trimming were computed from the DNA. The table has about 230,000 clones, over 70% seen once. The sample comprised peripheral blood. This TCR derives from a man aged 35 to 55 with acute or convalescent COVID-19. V usage is TRBV27 and J usage is TRBJ1-1; D may be TRBD1 (6 bases). In DNA, the CDR3 is TGTGCCAGCAGTTTAGGATCCGGACAGCTAGGGAACACTGAAGCTTTCTTT. Its translation: CASSLGSGQLGNTEAFF.